The sample holds a few counts of the clone carrying this T cell receptor beta chain. Its target is unknown. This record belongs to a study of response to subunit inactivated influenza vaccine. Regarding the study as a whole: T cells newly recruited by each seasonal influenza vaccination are few, the authors suggested.

TCRdb itself ran the RT-PCR reads through MiXCR, one entry per CDR3 protein. In the table there are roughly 650,000 distinct CDR3 sequences, around 14% of which are singletons. Germline CDR1 reads SEHNR; CDR2 reads FQNEAQ (reference sequence). The CDR3 is made up of 11 amino acids. Trimming removed 6 bases from V and 7 bases from J, with 10 bases in between. This clonotype was obtained from a man aged 50 to 60 who received an inactivated influenza vaccine. V is TRBV7-9 and J is TRBJ2-7; D is possibly TRBD2 (5 bases). The specimen comprised PBMCs from blood, sampled 11 to 12 days after vaccination. The CDR3 DNA sequence: TGTGCCAGCAGGGGAGTGACAGAGCAGTACTTC. Its translation is CASRGVTEQYF.